This T cell receptor beta chain is drawn from a study of blood T cell repertoires in COVID-19. The wider study: Sample material is recorded as cDNA or gDNA derived from T cells, B-cell-depleted T cells, or PBMCs.

Per the original data handling: How many nucleated cells were present was estimated from reference gene primer amplification. Clones were sequenced by immunoSEQ multiplex PCR, and TCRdb holds only the in-frame ones, with some missing. V and J calls and clone size are as listed in that table; D and trimming were resolved from the DNA. Among about 170,000 clones, approximately 86% were seen once, and the ten largest hold under 3%. There are 14 residues in the CDR3. V dropped 4 bases and J dropped 5 bases, with 11 bases sitting between them. Per the germline V gene, CDR1 is SGHVS and CDR2 is FQNEAQ. The source is a woman older than 75 with COVID-19, enrolled during active disease. Sequenced input: peripheral blood. This chain links TRBV7-8 with TRBJ2-2; maybe TRBD1 (6 bases). The CDR3 DNA is TGTGCCAGCAGCTCACAGGGTTTGACCGGGGAGCTGTTTTTT. Its protein product is CASSSQGLTGELFF.